This entry is about one T cell receptor (beta chain). This sample stems from a study of blood T cell repertoires in COVID-19. Clones were sequenced by immunoSEQ multiplex PCR, and TCRdb holds only the in-frame ones, with some missing. The data contain 250,000 or so clones, roughly 83% of them seen just once; the ten biggest clones take up more than 7%. The CDR3 totals 20 residues. Germline CDR1 is SGHKS and CDR2 is YYEKEE (reference sequence). Trimming at V came to 3 bases and at J to 0 bases, leaving 15 bases not matched to a gene. This clonotype originated in a man aged 80 or over with acute or convalescent COVID-19. The chain links TRBV5-5 to TRBJ2-1, with 10 bases aligning to TRBD2. Sequencing was carried out using peripheral blood. The CDR3 here is CASSSKPGLANDISYNEQFF. In DNA, the CDR3 is TGTGCCAGCAGCTCCAAACCGGGACTAGCGAATGACATCTCCTACAATGAGCAGTTCTTC.